One sample yielded the 4 T cell receptor beta chains listed below, sequenced in a study of beta chain features in type 1 diabetes. The study reverse transcribed the entire isolated RNA, so it sequenced expressed TCRB transcripts. Some clones are missing from TCRdb's copy, which holds only in-frame ones; the method was immunoSEQ multiplex PCR. This table has under 900,000 clones, 17% appearing once. The sample was naive CD4+ T cells from blood. The receptors shown here come from a woman between 18 and 29 years old in good health.

The gene calls are TRBV6-1 and TRBJ2-7; unclear D gene. Trimming shortened V by 9 bases and J by 6 bases, and 18 bases separated the two germline ends. Germline loops: CDR1 MNHNS, CDR2 SASEGT. The CDR3 has 13 residues. CDR3 amino acids: CASWAPPVFEQYF. As DNA, the CDR3 is TGTGCCAGTTGGGCGCCTCCGGTTTTCGAGCAGTACTTC.

This clone has a handful of counts. This rearrangement joins TRBV4-1 to TRBJ2-7, with 11 bases that match TRBD2. This CDR3 has 16 amino acids. CDR1 and CDR2 from the germline V gene are MGHRA and YSYEKL. V shed 1 base and J 5 bases; nucleotides not matched to a gene: 7. The CDR3 loop reads CASSQVGGTSGHEQYF. CDR3 DNA sequence: TGCGCCAGCAGCCAAGTAGGCGGGACTAGCGGACACGAGCAGTACTTC.

This clone has a handful of counts. V is TRBV5-4 and J is TRBJ1-2; D is uncertain. CDR3 length: 14 residues. Germline loops: CDR1 SGHNT, CDR2 YYREEE (reference sequence). The CDR3 sequence: CPIPRTVTNYGYTF. In nucleotides, the CDR3 is TGTCCAATACCCCGGACTGTGACTAACTATGGCTACACCTTC.

This clone was seen only a few times. This specimen includes other DNA sequences encoding the same CDR3. V gene TRBV5-1 combines with J gene TRBJ1-1; TRBD1 matches at 8 bases. In germline, CDR1 is SGHRS, CDR2 YFSETQ. The junction had 2 bases not matched to a gene; V was cut back by 0 bases and J by 1 base. The CDR3 loop spans 15 amino acids. The CDR3 loop reads CASSLAGTGNTEAFF. As DNA, the CDR3 is TGCGCCAGCAGCTTGGCCGGGACAGGGAACACTGAAGCTTTCTTT.